The present T cell receptor (beta chain) was sequenced within a study of blood T cell repertoires in COVID-19 (dated by TCRdb to the early 2020s). As for the study more broadly: Samples from collaborators originated in the United States, Italy and Spain and spanned both the acute and convalescent phases of COVID-19. Deeply sampled blood TCRbeta repertoires from subjects exposed to, actively infected with, or recovered from COVID-19 were included in the dataset. Where HLA class I and class II types were available, the types were taken from metadata supplied by the sample provider, not from assay-based typing. Sample metadata almost always included a de-identified subject ID, COVID-19 status, age in years and sex. A freely available public database, intended as a resource for researchers studying the immune response to SARS-CoV-2, is where the repertoires were released. The samples were drawn from the first 160 participants of the ongoing ImmuneRACE study and from 1,254 subjects provided by 6 global collaborators. The prospective study material was composed of cDNA or gDNA derived from T cells, B-cell-depleted T cells, or PBMCs. Overall study outcomes, separate from this receptor: The amount of clinical and demographic metadata varied by source and participant and was provided uncurated.

Including the terminal cysteine and phenylalanine, the CDR3 comprises 16 residues. Only CDR3 DNA remains: 48 bases, in frame from the first base. Trimming removed 4 bases from V and 2 bases from J; the gene matches leave 10 bases unexplained. CDR1 is given as SQVTM and CDR2 as ANQGSEA, both from the germline V gene. TCRbeta CDR3 regions were amplified from genomic DNA by means of the immunoSEQ Assay, a bias-controlled multiplex PCR. The paper's processing steps were these. Nucleated cell counts per sample were estimated from amplification of reference gene primers within the assay. To quantify the absolute abundance of each unique TCRbeta CDR3 rearrangement, sequence reads were collapsed and filtered. For each sample, productive Simpson clonality was calculated as the square root of Simpson's diversity index across productive rearrangements. The table comes from immuneACCESS by way of TCRdb, which keeps in-frame sequences with V and J called. Part of the clones is missing from these tables; in studies checked, under half for an unresolved V gene and the rest for unknown reasons. For V, J and clone size, that table is used; D and trimming come from the DNA. The sample contains 150,000 to 200,000 clones, about 77% of them found a single time. Of the sample, around 17% falls within the top ten clones.

As for this clone: The specificity of this receptor is unknown. No base qualities exist here, and no much larger clone lies one base off it.

Participants in the prospective study were enrolled through a virtual design, were aged 18 to 89 years, and lived in approximately 25 United States geographic areas. To assign participants to cohorts, the prospective study relied on clinical history that participants themselves reported in a screening survey and a study questionnaire. Each participant in the prospective study had whole blood, serum and a nasopharyngeal or oropharyngeal swab collected by mobile phlebotomists. Additional blood draws and questionnaires over a 2-month period could optionally be provided by prospective study participants. Before DNA extraction, blood samples from the prospective study were shipped at room temperature or frozen.

Sequences were obtained from PBMCs or T cells enriched from blood (not recorded which). This chain joins TRBV29-1 to TRBJ2-3; a stretch of 9 junction bases matches TRBD2. This clonotype originated in a woman aged 50 to 60 with acute COVID-19. The nucleotide sequence reads TGCAGCGTTGGTCGAGGGGCGGGGGGGACCACAGATACGCAGTATTTT. Translated, this gives CSVGRGAGGTTDTQYF.